One and the same sample provided the 30 T cell receptor beta chains below, sequenced in a study of response to subunit inactivated influenza vaccine. TCRdb reprocessed the RT-PCR reads via MiXCR and lists one record per CDR3 protein. The table lists about 570,000 distinct CDR3 sequences, 11% of them singletons. These data were likewise used in another study, on T cells expressing NK-cell markers. As that report states: Production of TCR beta cDNA relied on 5'RACE template switching with UMIs.

The specimen comprised PBMCs from blood, sampled on the day of vaccination. These receptors came from a man aged 45-65 years who received an inactivated influenza vaccine.

The chain employs TRBV18 and TRBJ2-5; 7 bases map to TRBD2. The CDR3 length is 16 residues. V gave up 2 bases and J gave up 1 base; unmatched junction bases: 7. Germline loops: CDR1 KGHSH, CDR2 LQKENI. CDR3 DNA sequence: TGTGCCAGCTCACCATGGCTAGCGGCCGGCCAAGAGACCCAGTACTTC. Translation gives CASSPWLAAGQETQYF.

This clonotype was recorded at least ten times. The chain carries TRBV12-3 or TRBV12-4 and TRBJ2-2, with D unclear. Trimming left V 3 bases short and J 6 bases short, with 8 bases between. This CDR3 comprises 13 residues. The CDR3 DNA reads TGTGCCAGCAGTTTTGGTGAGGCCGGGGAGCTGTTTTTT. Protein: CASSFGEAGELFF.

This clonotype was detected only a few times. The V call is TRBV7-9, the J call TRBJ1-1; no firm D call. V was trimmed by 3 bases and J by 14 bases, leaving 16 bases between them. Per germline, CDR1 SEHNR and CDR2 FQNEAQ (reference sequence). This CDR3 has 12 residues. The CDR3 here is CASSLSPLVAFF. The DNA for the CDR3 is TGTGCCAGCAGCTTGTCACCTCTAGTCGCCTTCTTT.

This clonotype has more than one count but fewer than ten. The CDR3 DNA reads as TGTGCCAGCAGTTCGGGACAGACTGACGAGCAGTACTTC. It specifies CASSSGQTDEQYF. The chain uses TRBV28 and TRBJ2-7; 7 nucleotides align to TRBD1. The V gene end was trimmed by 4 bases and the J gene end by 5 bases; junction bases not matched to a gene: 5. The germline V gene encodes CDR1 MDHEN and CDR2 SYDVKM. The CDR3 totals 13 residues.

The chain has TRBV11-2 and TRBJ1-2; a weak D match, TRBD1 (6 bases). This CDR3 spans 14 amino acids. The V gene lost 4 bases and the J gene lost 1 base, with 10 bases spanning the gap. Germline V gene lookup returns CDR1 SGHAT and CDR2 FQNNGV. CDR3 sequence reads: CASSYGQNNYGYTF. The CDR3 nucleotides are TGTGCCAGCAGCTATGGACAGAATAACTATGGCTACACCTTC.

This clonotype was found a few times. J is TRBJ1-2 and V is TRBV19; TRBD1 matches 9 bases. Trimming took 11 bases from V and 8 from J; bases not matched to a gene: 12. Germline loops: CDR1 LNHDA, CDR2 SQIVND (reference sequence). The length of the CDR3 is 13 residues. CDR3 nucleotide sequence: TGTGCCGCATCGGGGACAGGGTCCGTCGGCTACACCTTC. It yields the protein CAASGTGSVGYTF.

V is TRBV20-1 and J is TRBJ1-2; D unclear. The CDR3 has 11 residues. Trimming cost V 6 bases and J 2 bases, with 7 bases left between them. CDR1 and CDR2 (germline): DFQATT, SNEGSKA (reference sequence). CDR3 protein: CSAPGNYGYTF. As DNA, the CDR3 is TGCAGTGCCCCCGGGAACTATGGCTACACCTTC.

This clonotype was counted between two and nine times. V is TRBV3-1 and J is TRBJ2-2, with TRBD2 matching over 13 bases. The V gene's germline CDR1 is LGHDT and CDR2 YNNKEL (reference sequence). The CDR3 is made up of 20 amino acids. Losses at the gene ends were 1 base for V and 6 bases for J; bases not matched to a gene: 14. This chain's CDR3 is CASSQVTAGLAGTRSGELFF. CDR3 in DNA: TGTGCCAGCAGCCAAGTAACGGCGGGACTAGCGGGAACGAGGTCCGGGGAGCTGTTTTTT.

This clonotype has a handful of counts. The V call is TRBV20-1, the J call TRBJ2-3, with D possibly TRBD2 on 5 matching bases. Deletions cut 0 bases from V and 4 bases from J, with 11 bases between. Looked up from germline, CDR1 is DFQATT and CDR2 is SNEGSKA (reference sequence). This CDR3 is 14 amino acids long. This CDR3 is CSARDPSIADTQYF. The DNA of the CDR3 is TGCAGTGCTAGAGATCCTAGCATAGCAGATACGCAGTATTTT.

This clonotype was seen a few times. The V and J genes are TRBV12-3 or TRBV12-4 and TRBJ1-4; D remains unclear. CDR3 length: 16 amino acids. With 6 bases removed from V and 3 bases from J, the gap between germline ends came to 17 bases. In nucleotides, the CDR3 is TGTGCCAGCAGCCGCGGGGTCGGGATAGCTAATGAAAAACTGTTTTTT. As protein: CASSRGVGIANEKLFF.

Only a few counts were recorded for this clonotype. The chain joins TRBV27 to TRBJ1-2, with unresolved D. V was clipped by 5 bases and J by 4 bases, with 14 bases between them. Per germline, CDR1 MNHEY and CDR2 SMNVEV (reference sequence). This CDR3 is 14 amino acids long. CDR3 region: CASSPTEKGYGYTF. The CDR3 DNA reads TGTGCCAGCAGTCCCACAGAAAAGGGCTATGGCTACACCTTC.

The rearrangement joins TRBV18 to TRBJ2-2; no definite D call. Germline V gives CDR1 KGHSH, CDR2 LQKENI. The CDR3 is made up of 8 amino acids. CDR3 sequence: CVSGELFF. CDR3 coding DNA: TGTGTCTCCGGGGAGCTGTTTTTT.

The chain recombines TRBV12-3 or TRBV12-4 with TRBJ1-1; no clear D gene. Trimming pared 8 bases from V and 2 bases from J, leaving 12 bases between. The CDR3 runs 13 residues. CDR3 sequence: CASLWGLNTEAFF. CDR3 in DNA: TGTGCCAGCTTGTGGGGTCTCAACACTGAAGCTTTCTTT.

The chain has TRBV7-2 and TRBJ1-5, with 7 bases aligning to TRBD1. Trimming at V came to 5 bases and at J to 0 bases, leaving 7 bases not matched to a gene. CDR1 and CDR2 (germline): SGHTA, FQGNSA. The CDR3 totals 16 residues. The CDR3 spells CASSPKGGYSNQPQHF. CDR3 in DNA: TGTGCCAGCAGCCCAAAAGGGGGCTATAGCAATCAGCCCCAGCATTTT.

The rearrangement uses TRBV15 and TRBJ2-3; D possibly corresponds to TRBD2 (6 bases). V was shortened by 0 bases and J by 0 bases, with 16 bases between the two germline ends. Germline-derived CDR1 and CDR2 are LNHNV and YYDKDF (reference sequence). The CDR3 contains 18 residues. The CDR3, as DNA: TGTGCCACCAGCAGAGAAAGGGATAGCGGTTACAGCACAGATACGCAGTATTTT. This codes for CATSRERDSGYSTDTQYF.

This clonotype was recorded a few times. The V call is TRBV27, the J call TRBJ2-7; D uncertain. The V end lost 0 bases, the J end lost 5 bases, and 14 bases lay between the germline ends. The germline CDR1 and CDR2 sequences are MNHEY and SMNVEV (reference sequence). The CDR3 has 15 amino acids. This CDR3 is CASSLSVTTANEQYF. DNA of the CDR3: TGTGCCAGCAGTTTATCGGTTACAACCGCTAACGAGCAGTACTTC.

This clonotype occurred a few times. The chain couples TRBV6-2 or TRBV6-3 to TRBJ2-1; 7 nucleotides match TRBD2. This CDR3 spans 13 amino acids. Germline V lookup: CDR1 MNHEY, CDR2 SVGEGT. The trim removed 5 bases at V and 9 bases at J, leaving 7 bases unmatched. In DNA form, the CDR3 reads TGTGCCAGCAGTGGGGGGGGGTGGAGTGAGCAGTTCTTC. Encoded protein: CASSGGGWSEQFF.

The chain combines TRBV15 with TRBJ2-5; tentatively, D is TRBD1 (6 bases). The CDR3 has 13 amino acids. Trimming stripped 4 bases from V and 5 bases from J, with 11 bases between. Germline V gene data show CDR1 as LNHNV and CDR2 as YYDKDF (reference sequence). The CDR3 DNA is TGTGCCACCAGCAAACAGGGTAGGGAGACCCAGTACTTC. It specifies CATSKQGRETQYF.

The table lists this clonotype with many counts. This chain uses TRBV20-1 with TRBJ2-7; the D gene is possibly TRBD1 (6 bases). V lost 2 bases to trimming and J lost 3 bases, with 8 bases between them. Germline lookup yields CDR1 DFQATT and CDR2 SNEGSKA (reference sequence). The CDR3 has 12 amino acids. CDR3 amino acids: CSARKDSYEQYF. Here the CDR3 DNA reads TGCAGTGCTAGAAAGGACAGCTACGAGCAGTACTTC.

This sequence joins TRBV12-3 or TRBV12-4 and TRBJ1-1; D is possibly TRBD1 (6 bases). Trimming shortened V by 0 bases and J by 1 base, and 12 bases separated the two germline ends. The length of the CDR3 is 16 residues. The DNA of the CDR3 is TGTGCCAGCAGTTTAGCGGGGGCAGGAAAGAACACTGAAGCTTTCTTT. The encoded protein is CASSLAGAGKNTEAFF.

This clonotype was seen just once. This chain uses TRBV10-3 with TRBJ2-7; tentatively, D is TRBD2 (5 bases). The CDR3 consists of 13 residues. The germline CDR1 and CDR2 sequences are ENHRY and SYGVKD. V lost 3 bases to trimming and J lost 6 bases, with 12 bases between them. The CDR3 DNA reads TGTGCCATCAGTGAAGCCGGGGTCGGCGAGCAGTACTTC. Its translation is CAISEAGVGEQYF.

This clonotype was observed a few times. The rearrangement joins TRBV10-3 to TRBJ2-7; D gene unclear. The length of the CDR3 is 13 residues. Germline values: CDR1 ENHRY, CDR2 SYGVKD. V was cut by 7 bases and J by 0 bases, with 10 bases left in between. The DNA for the CDR3 is TGTGCCATCACCCCCGGTTACTCCTACGAGCAGTACTTC. This sequence encodes CAITPGYSYEQYF.

The sample holds a few counts of this clonotype. This chain joins TRBV6-1 and TRBJ1-1; D might be TRBD1 (6 bases). Germline V lookup: CDR1 MNHNS, CDR2 SASEGT. The CDR3 sequence is 13 residues long. With 8 bases removed from V and 0 bases from J, the gap between germline ends came to 10 bases. CDR3 bases: TGTGCCAGCCGGACAGCTATGAACACTGAAGCTTTCTTT. Translation gives CASRTAMNTEAFF.

This clonotype has a handful of counts. The CDR3 DNA is TGTGCCAGCAGTTTTGTGGGGCCTTTCTCCTACGAGCAGTACTTC. Its protein is CASSFVGPFSYEQYF. The chain joins TRBV27 to TRBJ2-7, with a tentative D call TRBD1 (5 bases). Germline V gene sequence: CDR1 MNHEY, CDR2 SMNVEV (reference sequence). Between the trimmed V and J ends, which lost 3 bases and 0 bases, there was a span of 12 bases. This CDR3 is built from 15 residues.

J is TRBJ1-3 and V is TRBV20-1; 7 nucleotides agree with TRBD1. The CDR3 loop spans 22 amino acids. V shed 1 base, J shed 2 bases, and the junction held 26 bases outside the gene matches. From germline, CDR1 is DFQATT and CDR2 SNEGSKA (reference sequence). This CDR3 is CSARADRARAPEGKGTGNTIYF. The CDR3 DNA sequence: TGCAGTGCTAGAGCCGACAGGGCAAGGGCCCCCGAGGGCAAGGGAACTGGAAACACCATATATTTT.

This clonotype was detected only a few times. The chain is built from TRBV7-2 and TRBJ1-2, with TRBD1 matching over 7 bases. Trimming took 0 bases from V and 2 from J; bases not matched to a gene: 0. This CDR3 has 14 amino acids. Germline loops: CDR1 SGHTA, CDR2 FQGNSA. The CDR3 loop reads CASSLATGNYGYTF. The CDR3 DNA reads as TGTGCCAGCAGCTTAGCGACAGGGAACTATGGCTACACCTTC.

The chain employs TRBV27 and TRBJ2-7, with 9 bases identical to TRBD1. V shed 6 bases and J 3 bases; nucleotides not matched to a gene: 6. The CDR3 is 14 residues long. Germline-derived CDR1 and CDR2 are MNHEY and SMNVEV (reference sequence). The CDR3 region has the DNA TGTGCCAGCAGCCGGGACAGGGCCCGCTACGAGCAGTACTTC. This translates into CASSRDRARYEQYF.

The V call is TRBV7-9, the J call TRBJ2-1, with TRBD2 matching over 7 bases. CDR3 size: 15 residues. J was trimmed by 7 bases and V by 1 base; bases with no gene match: 7. Per germline, CDR1 SEHNR and CDR2 FQNEAQ (reference sequence). DNA of the CDR3: TGTGCCAGCAGCTTAGTGGGACCCGGGGGGAATGAGCAGTTCTTC. Protein: CASSLVGPGGNEQFF.

This clonotype has more than one count but fewer than ten. V and J are TRBV30 and TRBJ2-3; no reliable D call. The CDR3 loop spans 11 amino acids. V lost 2 bases to trimming and J lost 5 bases, with 5 bases between them. Germline assignment: CDR1 GTSNPN and CDR2 SVGIG (reference sequence). In nucleotides, the CDR3 is TGTGCCTGGAGTTCCCTAGATACGCAGTATTTT. Protein: CAWSSLDTQYF.

The chain has TRBV29-1 and TRBJ2-7, with no clear D. V dropped 1 base and J dropped 2 bases, with 15 bases sitting between them. The CDR3 covers 15 residues. CDR1 is SQVTM and CDR2 is ANQGSEA in the germline V gene. This CDR3 reads CSVEVREGPPYEQYF. The CDR3 nucleotides read TGCAGCGTTGAAGTACGAGAAGGGCCCCCCTACGAGCAGTACTTC.